The rows below give T cell receptor beta chains drawn from one sample of a study of T cells in tuberculosis. Using immunoSEQ multiplex PCR, the repertoire was profiled, and TCRdb retains in-frame clones only, with some absent. The sample gives around 60,000 clones, 81% of which show up once; roughly 13% is in the top ten. Material: CD1b-GMM tetramer-negative cells sorted from PBMCs. These receptors were collected from an adult woman with latent tuberculosis. Both conserved end residues are part of each CDR3. Size is stated for part of the rows, as once, few or many counts, or as a class when the clone is expanded.

>TRBJ2-5|TRBV9|NA
CASSVGRLATKETQYF
>TRBJ2-7|TRBV6-5|NA
CASSVQARRVYEQYF
>TRBJ1-2|TRBV30|NA
CAWSVRGGGGYTF
>NA|TRBV14|NA
CASQGLGGNEQFF
>TRBJ2-1|TRBV27|NA
CASPPGTSGGANEQFF
>TRBJ2-3|TRBV11-2|NA
CASSPGRAALTTDTQYF
>TRBJ2-7|TRBV19|once
CASSTLRQGRGYEQYF
>TRBJ2-2|TRBV6-1|once
CASTLVRSAGELFF
>TRBJ1-1|TRBV6-1|NA
CASSEVGQGVNTEAFF
>TRBJ2-2|TRBV9|NA
CASSVVVTGELFF
>TRBJ1-5|TRBV5-1|NA
CASSMTGDSNQPQHF
>TRBJ2-1|TRBV5-5|NA
CASSFIQGRSYNEQFF
>TRBJ1-5|TRBV19|NA
CASSIDLVQGAFEFSNQPQHF
>TRBJ2-3|TRBV5-6|NA
CASSLVLAGGQDTQYF
>TRBJ2-3|TRBV14|NA
CASSRRSTDTQYF
>TRBJ2-3|TRBV28|NA
CASSVGGRSDTQYF
>TRBJ1-1|TRBV19|few
CASSIGTGLNREAFF
>TRBJ2-7|TRBV2|NA
CASSEENVYGGQGNSYEQYF
>TRBJ1-1|TRBV6-5|once
CASSYRQGYEAFF
>TRBJ2-7|TRBV6-6|NA
CASTPSGSGYEQYF
>TRBJ2-3|TRBV4-3|NA
CASSRISSSGAGDTQYF
>TRBJ2-1|TRBV28|NA
CASSARQWMLGLAGGNEQFF
>TRBJ1-2|TRBV19|once
CASSLDSRLDGYTF
>TRBJ1-3|TRBV9|few
CASSVAGDLGGNTIYF
>TRBJ2-4|TRBV7-9|NA
CASSSSSGRKNIQYF
>TRBJ2-3|TRBV19|NA
CASSMGGGTTDTQYF
>TRBJ2-3|TRBV11-2|NA
CASSSTGVADTQYF
>TRBJ2-3|TRBV5-1|NA
CASSLVGLAQFTDTQYF
>TRBJ1-6|TRBV2|few
CASRGRDSPNSPLHF
>TRBJ2-3|TRBV29-1|once
CSVGFVGTSVTDTQYF
>TRBJ1-1|TRBV15|NA
CATRTTGRNTEAFF
>TRBJ2-2|TRBV2|NA
CASRGLAGVSAGELFF
>TRBJ2-2|TRBV27|NA
CASSLYGSRTGELFF
>TRBJ1-1|TRBV18|NA
CASSPDRAEAFF
>TRBJ1-2|TRBV7-2|once
CASSLGGDYGYTF
>TRBJ2-5|TRBV10-3|NA
CAISEGEETQYF
>TRBJ1-1|TRBV19|NA
CASSIGLHAEAFF
>TRBJ1-1|TRBV28|NA
CASSFKPGLRDTEAFF
>TRBJ2-1|TRBV5-4|NA
CASSPKGAGPNSYNEQFF
>TRBJ2-2|TRBV10-2|NA
CASSRPSGGNTGELFF
>TRBJ2-3|TRBV10-3|few
CAISQIAGGTDTQYF
>TRBJ1-4|TRBV7-9|NA
CASRTGQTATNEKLFF
>TRBJ2-2|TRBV7-2|NA
CASSLNRGRGELFF
>TRBJ2-7|TRBV7-2|NA
CASSQRTSGMTYEQYF
>NA|TRBV7-2|NA
CASSLASPSQPREQYF